The 30 T cell receptor beta chains presented below share a single source sample, sequenced in a study of OX40 agonist ivuxolimab in advanced cancers. Clones were sequenced by immunoSEQ multiplex PCR, and TCRdb holds only the in-frame ones, with some missing. The sample contains tens of thousands of clones, around 87% of which appear only once. The sample here was CD4+ or CD8+ T cells sorted from blood, taken in a trial of the OX40 agonist ivuxolimab. Receptors were obtained from an adult with an advanced solid tumor such as melanoma, head and neck, liver or kidney cancer.

The gene calls are TRBV7-6 and TRBJ2-2; 9 nucleotides align to TRBD2. There are 16 residues in the CDR3. Trimming cost V 8 bases and J 4 bases; bases outside gene matches: 11. Germline V gives CDR1 SGHVS, CDR2 FNYEAQ. In nucleotides, the CDR3 is TGTGCCAGCTCCCATACGGCGGGGGGGGCCACCGGGGAGCTGTTTTTT. Translated, it gives CASSHTAGGATGELFF.

The genes are TRBV7-2 and TRBJ2-3; D is unresolved. Trimming removed 2 bases at V and 4 bases at J, with 16 bases between. Germline V gene data show CDR1 as SGHTA and CDR2 as FQGNSA. The CDR3 spans 16 residues. CDR3 DNA: TGTGCCAGCAGCTTATACAGAAACCCTGGCGCAGATACGCAGTATTTT. It encodes CASSLYRNPGADTQYF.

DNA for the CDR3: TGTGCCAGCAGTGAAGCGGCCAGCGTCGGATACGAGCAGTACTTC. Translation gives CASSEAASVGYEQYF. The V and J genes are TRBV6-1 and TRBJ2-7; no reliable D call. Trimming removed 0 bases from V and 4 bases from J, with 13 bases in between. The CDR3 runs to 15 residues. Germline V lookup: CDR1 MNHNS, CDR2 SASEGT.

The chain links TRBV7-2 to TRBJ2-7; D not resolved. V was clipped by 5 bases and J by 2 bases, with 4 bases between them. Germline CDR1 is SGHTA and CDR2 is FQGNSA. The CDR3 length is 11 residues. The CDR3 region is CASSPAYEQYF. Here the CDR3 DNA reads TGTGCCAGCAGCCCCGCCTACGAGCAGTACTTC.

The chain employs TRBV5-8 and TRBJ2-4; a weak D match, TRBD1 (5 bases). In germline, CDR1 is SGHTS, CDR2 YDEGEE. This CDR3 is 15 amino acids long. V lost 5 bases, J lost 0 bases, and 12 bases lay in between. The CDR3 reads CASRFRQPAKNIQYF. CDR3 sequence (DNA): TGTGCCAGCAGGTTTAGACAGCCAGCCAAAAACATTCAGTACTTC.

The chain carries TRBV7-9 and TRBJ2-2, with D possibly being TRBD1 or TRBD2 (5 bases each). Germline values: CDR1 SEHNR, CDR2 FQNEAQ (reference sequence). The germline V and J ends were trimmed by 4 bases and 4 bases, with 19 bases remaining between them. The CDR3 runs 17 residues. CDR3 sequence (DNA): TGTGCCAGCAGCTCCCCCCCAGGGACCGGGGTCACCGGGGAGCTGTTTTTT. This gives the protein CASSSPPGTGVTGELFF.

This chain uses TRBV7-9 with TRBJ2-1; no definite D call. V lost 5 bases and J 0 bases, leaving 2 bases between the germline ends. Germline V gene sequence: CDR1 SEHNR, CDR2 FQNEAQ (reference sequence). The CDR3 consists of 12 residues. The CDR3 DNA follows: TGTGCCAGCAGCCCCTCCTACAATGAGCAGTTCTTC. As protein: CASSPSYNEQFF.

The chain is built from TRBV9 and TRBJ1-6; D not resolved. Trimming cost V 3 bases and J 10 bases, with 8 bases left between them. Germline values: CDR1 SGDLS, CDR2 YYNGEE. This CDR3 spans 12 amino acids. The CDR3 is CASSAAGSPLHF. The CDR3 nucleotides are TGTGCCAGCAGCGCCGCGGGGTCACCCCTCCACTTT.

CDR3: CAIQGETNYGYTF. As DNA, the CDR3 is TGTGCCATCCAGGGGGAGACCAACTATGGCTACACCTTC. The chain couples TRBV10-3 to TRBJ1-2, with 7 positions matching TRBD1. The germline V gene encodes CDR1 ENHRY and CDR2 SYGVKD. The V gene end was trimmed by 8 bases and the J gene end by 2 bases; junction bases not matched to a gene: 5. This CDR3 contains 13 residues.

This sequence joins TRBV13 and TRBJ2-7; 12 nucleotides line up with TRBD2. The J segment lost 7 bases and the V segment lost 1 base, leaving 8 bases of the junction unmatched. Germline assignment: CDR1 PRHDT and CDR2 FYEKMQ (reference sequence). This CDR3 spans 16 amino acids. CDR3 sequence: CASSLALAGGPGEQYF. In DNA, the CDR3 is TGTGCCAGCAGCTTAGCCCTAGCGGGGGGGCCGGGAGAGCAGTACTTC.

The CDR3 region is CSVAATGGDEQYF. The CDR3 DNA reads TGCAGCGTGGCCGCCACAGGGGGCGACGAGCAGTACTTC. This sequence joins TRBV29-1 and TRBJ2-7; 9 nucleotides line up with TRBD1. V lost 6 bases, J lost 5 bases, and 8 bases stayed unmatched. CDR1 is SQVTM and CDR2 is ANQGSEA in the germline V gene. This CDR3 is built from 13 residues.

The chain carries TRBV7-9 and TRBJ1-1; no clear D gene. The length of the CDR3 is 16 residues. V dropped 1 base and J dropped 0 bases, with 12 bases sitting between them. CDR1 is SEHNR and CDR2 is FQNEAQ in the germline V gene (reference sequence). The CDR3 nucleotides are TGTGCCAGCAGCTTAGGTGCAGTTTACATGAACACTGAAGCTTTCTTT. Translating gives CASSLGAVYMNTEAFF.

The chain carries TRBV11-2 and TRBJ2-5; 8 bases align to TRBD2. The CDR3 contains 16 residues. Germline V gives CDR1 SGHAT, CDR2 FQNNGV. V trimming: 0 bases; J trimming: 7 bases; junction bases outside the gene matches: 10. CDR3 protein: CASSLDLLGGGGTQYF. CDR3 nucleotide sequence: TGTGCCAGCAGCTTAGATCTTCTCGGGGGGGGAGGGACCCAGTACTTC.

CDR3 residues: CASSLNSRGNEAFF. The DNA for the CDR3 is TGTGCCAGCAGTTTAAATTCGCGCGGGAATGAAGCTTTCTTT. The chain employs TRBV27 and TRBJ1-1; D uncertain. V was shortened by 2 bases and J by 7 bases, with 14 bases between the two germline ends. The CDR3 loop spans 14 amino acids. Germline CDR1 is MNHEY and CDR2 is SMNVEV (reference sequence).

The chain employs TRBV7-6 and TRBJ2-2; 14 nucleotides line up with TRBD2. The CDR3 totals 18 residues. CDR1 and CDR2 (germline): SGHVS, FNYEAQ. The J segment lost 0 bases and the V segment lost 5 bases, leaving 5 bases of the junction unmatched. CDR3 region: CASSRAGLAGANTGELFF. CDR3 coding DNA: TGTGCCAGCAGCCGAGCGGGACTAGCGGGGGCGAACACCGGGGAGCTGTTTTTT.

The chain employs TRBV6-1 and TRBJ1-5, with 7 bases aligning to TRBD1. The CDR3 has 17 amino acids. Germline CDR1 MNHNS, CDR2 SASEGT. The V and J ends lost 3 bases and 2 bases, in that order; junction bases with no gene match: 10. CDR3 region: CASSEWDSPPGNQPQHF. Here the CDR3 DNA reads TGTGCCAGCAGTGAGTGGGACAGCCCCCCGGGCAATCAGCCCCAGCATTTT.

The chain links TRBV5-1 to TRBJ2-3; D unclear. The CDR3 is 16 residues long. Trimming took off 0 bases at V and 6 bases at J, with 17 bases between the two ends. Germline V lookup: CDR1 SGHRS, CDR2 YFSETQ. The CDR3 nucleotides are TGCGCCAGCAGCTTGGAGCTTGTCAGGTTGGGGGATACGCAGTATTTT. This sequence encodes CASSLELVRLGDTQYF.

This clone was detected once. This rearrangement joins TRBV30 to TRBJ1-1; TRBD1 matches 8 bases. Per germline, CDR1 GTSNPN and CDR2 SVGIG (reference sequence). The CDR3 runs 18 residues. V shed 0 bases, J shed 3 bases, and the junction held 15 bases outside the gene matches. The CDR3 protein is CAWSVQKTGVIQDTEAFF. The CDR3 region has the DNA TGTGCCTGGAGTGTACAAAAGACAGGGGTCATCCAGGACACTGAAGCTTTCTTT.

This clone was observed a single time. V is TRBV6-4 and J is TRBJ1-5; no reliable D call. The V end was cut by 9 bases, the J end by 7 bases, with 10 bases between. CDR1 and CDR2 from the germline V gene are MRHNA and SNTAGT. The CDR3 consists of 11 residues. The DNA of the CDR3 is TGTGCCAGTAGAACTGGACAGCCCCAGCATTTT. Translation gives CASRTGQPQHF.

The chain has TRBV5-1 and TRBJ1-1, with TRBD1 matching over 7 bases. V lost 4 bases and J lost 11; bases outside the gene matches: 5. Germline values: CDR1 SGHRS, CDR2 YFSETQ. This CDR3 has 11 residues. In DNA form, the CDR3 reads TGCGCCAGCAGCGGGACAGAGGAGGCTTTCTTT. Its protein product is CASSGTEEAFF.

The genes are TRBV27 and TRBJ1-4; 7 bases map to TRBD1. Losses at the gene ends were 5 bases for V and 4 bases for J; bases not matched to a gene: 4. The CDR3 has 14 residues. CDR1 is MNHEY and CDR2 is SMNVEV in the germline V gene (reference sequence). Here the CDR3 reads CASSPRDSNEKLFF. The DNA of the CDR3 is TGTGCCAGCAGTCCCCGGGACAGTAATGAAAAACTGTTTTTT. The variable domain in full, with the rest retrieved from reference TRBV27 and TRBJ1-4, is EAQVTQNPRYLITVTGKKLTVTCSQNMNHEYMSWYRQDPGLGLRQIYYSMNVEVTDKGDVPEGYKVSRKEKRNFPLILESPSPNQTSLYFCASSPRDSNEKLFFGSGTQLSVL.

V usage is TRBV6-1 and J usage is TRBJ2-7; TRBD2 is a possible D gene (6 bases). Germline CDR1 MNHNS, CDR2 SASEGT. Trimming took off 5 bases at V and 6 bases at J, with 17 bases between the two ends. This CDR3 is 14 amino acids long. The CDR3 reads CASSNRDSRGEQYF. In DNA form, the CDR3 reads TGTGCCAGCAGTAACCGGGACTCTCGTGGCGAGCAGTACTTC.

This chain uses TRBV10-3 with TRBJ2-2, with 9 nucleotides matching TRBD1. CDR3 length: 17 residues. Germline trimming cut 3 bases from V and 1 base from J; bases unmatched to any gene: 6. In germline, CDR1 is ENHRY, CDR2 SYGVKD. CDR3 nucleotides: TGTGCCATCAGTGACGTCGGACAGGGGATGAACACCGGGGAGCTGTTTTTT. This sequence encodes CAISDVGQGMNTGELFF.

The rearrangement links TRBV6-1 to TRBJ1-5, with D uncertain. CDR1 and CDR2 from the germline V gene are MNHNS and SASEGT. The CDR3 contains 16 residues. The V end lost 3 bases, the J end lost 7 bases, and 19 bases lay between the germline ends. CDR3 loop: CASSDGTWSGPQPQHF. DNA for the CDR3: TGTGCCAGCAGTGATGGAACGTGGTCAGGTCCCCAGCCCCAGCATTTT.

The CDR3 sequence is CASSQREAIPYEQYF. Written as DNA, the CDR3 is TGTGCCAGCAGCCAGCGGGAGGCGATTCCCTACGAGCAGTACTTC. This chain uses TRBV14 with TRBJ2-7; 8 bases map to TRBD2. V trimming: 3 bases; J trimming: 2 bases; junction bases outside the gene matches: 6. CDR1 is SGHDN, CDR2 FVKESK, per germline. The CDR3 is 15 residues long.

The J gene is TRBJ2-3, the V gene TRBV10-3, with unresolved D. V was clipped by 7 bases and J by 0 bases, with 11 bases between them. The CDR3 consists of 14 residues. Germline loops: CDR1 ENHRY, CDR2 SYGVKD. CDR3 DNA: TGTGCCATCACCGGGTCACTGAGCACAGATACGCAGTATTTT. It is translated as CAITGSLSTDTQYF.

The chain is built from TRBV11-2 and TRBJ2-1; 7 positions match TRBD1. Germline trimming cut 5 bases from V and 4 bases from J; bases unmatched to any gene: 11. The CDR3 sequence is 16 residues long. Germline V gene sequence: CDR1 SGHAT, CDR2 FQNNGV. The CDR3 DNA sequence: TGTGCCAGCAGCCCGCTGCCACCGGGACAGTACAATGAGCAGTTCTTC. Translated, it gives CASSPLPPGQYNEQFF.

V usage is TRBV5-5 and J usage is TRBJ1-2, with D perhaps matching TRBD1 (5 bases). The CDR3 sequence is 14 residues long. Trimming removed 4 bases from V and 1 base from J, with 11 bases in between. The germline CDR1 and CDR2 sequences are SGHKS and YYEKEE (reference sequence). The CDR3 spells CASSLWDGNYGYTF. CDR3 bases: TGTGCCAGCAGCCTATGGGACGGTAACTATGGCTACACCTTC.

The V call is TRBV2, the J call TRBJ2-2; D is possibly TRBD1 (5 bases). The CDR3 length is 14 residues. Trimming removed 3 bases from V and 3 bases from J, with 8 bases in between. Germline V lookup: CDR1 SNHLY, CDR2 FYNNEI. CDR3 residues: CASSEKGYTGELFF. In DNA form, the CDR3 reads TGTGCCAGCAGTGAGAAGGGGTACACCGGGGAGCTGTTTTTT.

The chain carries TRBV10-3 and TRBJ2-1, with D tentatively TRBD2 (6 bases). Trimming removed 3 bases at V and 3 bases at J, with 12 bases between. CDR1 is ENHRY and CDR2 is SYGVKD in the germline V gene. The CDR3 runs 15 residues. The CDR3 DNA reads TGTGCCATCAGTGACTCCGGGACTGTCTACAATGAGCAGTTCTTC. Protein sequence: CAISDSGTVYNEQFF.